Below are 8 T cell receptor beta chains sequenced from a single sample in a study of blood T cell repertoires in COVID-19. Libraries were prepared by immunoSEQ multiplex PCR; TCRdb keeps only in-frame clonotypes and omits some of them. The sample lists 90,000 to 110,000 clones, 84% occurring once. The sequenced material came from peripheral blood. The source of these receptors is a woman aged 45-65 years with acute or convalescent COVID-19.

The chain employs TRBV3-1 (or the pseudogene TRBV3-2) and TRBJ1-1, with a possible D match to TRBD1 (6 bases). V lost 4 bases to trimming and J lost 2 bases, with 11 bases between them. This CDR3 region has 14 residues. The V gene's germline CDR1 is LGHDT and CDR2 YNNKEL (reference sequence). CDR3 in amino acids: CASSLQQGNTEAFF. In DNA form, the CDR3 reads TGTGCCAGCAGCCTCCAACAGGGTAACACTGAAGCTTTCTTT.

The chain recombines TRBV5-1 with TRBJ1-6; 10 positions agree with TRBD1. The CDR3 is 16 residues long. V lost 0 bases to trimming and J lost 10 bases; unmatched junction nucleotides: 7. Germline CDR1 SGHRS, CDR2 YFSETQ. CDR3 region: CASSLAGTGVGSPLHF. CDR3 bases: TGCGCCAGCAGCTTGGCCGGGACAGGGGTTGGGTCACCCCTCCACTTT. The whole variable domain, filled in from reference TRBV5-1 and TRBJ1-6, reads KAGVTQTPRYLIKTRGQQVTLSCSPISGHRSVSWYQQTPGQGLQFLFEYFSETQRNKGNFPGRFSGRQFSNSRSEMNVSTLELGDSALYLCASSLAGTGVGSPLHFGNGTRLTVT.

The V gene is TRBV2, the J gene TRBJ1-5; D is uncertain. CDR1 and CDR2 from the germline V gene are SNHLY and FYNNEI. V lost 3 bases to trimming and J lost 4 bases, with 16 bases between them. The CDR3 is 16 residues long. The CDR3 sequence: CASSDLGVIANQPQHF. The CDR3 DNA sequence: TGTGCCAGCAGTGACTTGGGAGTTATAGCAAATCAGCCCCAGCATTTT. Combining the CDR3 with reference TRBV2 and TRBJ1-5 gives the whole variable domain EPEVTQTPSHQVTQMGQEVILRCVPISNHLYFYWYRQILGQKVEFLVSFYNNEISEKSEIFDDQFSVERPDGSNFTLKIRSTKLEDSAMYFCASSDLGVIANQPQHFGDGTRLSIL.

The rearrangement joins TRBV10-3 to TRBJ1-1, with D uncertain. The CDR3 contains 11 residues. The germline V and J ends were trimmed by 5 bases and 7 bases, with 8 bases remaining between them. The V gene's germline CDR1 is ENHRY and CDR2 SYGVKD. The CDR3 reads CAISSSFEAFF. The CDR3 bases are TGTGCCATCAGTTCGAGTTTTGAAGCTTTCTTT.

This rearrangement joins TRBV24-1 to TRBJ2-2, with TRBD1 as a possible D gene (6 bases). Germline V lookup: CDR1 KGHDR, CDR2 SFDVKD. Trimming shortened V by 4 bases and J by 6 bases, and 11 bases separated the two germline ends. This CDR3 region has 14 residues. The CDR3 reads CATSETGTSGELFF. The CDR3 DNA is TGTGCCACCAGTGAGACCGGGACATCCGGGGAGCTGTTTTTT.

With respect to this clone: Within the sample, other DNA sequences also encode this same CDR3. V usage is TRBV5-1 and J usage is TRBJ2-3; no reliable D call. The CDR3 loop spans 13 amino acids. Germline V lookup: CDR1 SGHRS, CDR2 YFSETQ. V dropped 3 bases and J dropped 0 bases, with 5 bases sitting between them. The CDR3 nucleotides read TGCGCCAGCAGCTCTTATAGCACAGATACGCAGTATTTT. Protein product: CASSSYSTDTQYF.

The rearrangement uses TRBV7-9 and TRBJ1-2; the match to TRBD1 covers 7 bases. The CDR3 contains 13 residues. Germline CDR1 SEHNR, CDR2 FQNEAQ (reference sequence). The junction had 8 bases not matched to a gene; V was cut back by 5 bases and J by 8 bases. The CDR3 bases are TGTGCCAGCAGCATACACAGGGGTCACGGCTACACCTTC. It is translated as CASSIHRGHGYTF.

J is TRBJ1-2 and V is TRBV6-5, with 7 bases lining up with TRBD1. From germline, CDR1 is MNHEY and CDR2 SVGAGI. V lost 7 bases to trimming and J lost 0 bases; unmatched junction nucleotides: 8. CDR3 length equals 15 residues. For the CDR3, the DNA is TGTGCCAGCACAAGACAGGGTGACGCTAACTATGGCTACACCTTC. It translates to CASTRQGDANYGYTF.